One and the same sample provided the 8 T cell receptor beta chains below, sequenced in a study of T cell repertoires in cytomegalovirus infection. MiXCR was run by TCRdb on the reads, yielding one entry per CDR3 protein. This sample has about 400,000 distinct CDR3 sequences, with about 32% found just once. No antigen has been identified for these receptors. Sequencing was performed on cultured PBMCs, taken from culture after CMV antigen stimulation. Every receptor here comes from a human donor in good health (CMV status not recorded). Some clones in this sample may be carry-over from other donors' samples.

The J gene is TRBJ2-7, the V gene TRBV27; perhaps TRBD1 as D (5 bases). Trimming cost V 3 bases and J 5 bases, with 11 bases left between them. The CDR3 covers 13 residues. Germline values: CDR1 MNHEY, CDR2 SMNVEV (reference sequence). The CDR3 DNA reads TGTGCCAGCAGTTTGGGTGGGGCCAACGAGCAGTACGTC. Translating it yields CASSLGGANEQYV.

The chain carries TRBV6-5 and TRBJ2-7; D may correspond to TRBD1 or TRBD2 (6 bases each). Trimming left V 5 bases short and J 4 bases short, with 21 bases between. This CDR3 is 16 amino acids long. Germline V CDR1 and CDR2: MNHEY, SVGAGI. The CDR3 region is CASSEFSGAYSYEQYF. In nucleotides, the CDR3 is TGTGCCAGCAGTGAGTTTTCGGGGGCCTACTCGTACGAGCAGTACTTC.

The chain recombines TRBV28 with TRBJ2-7; a possible D gene is TRBD1 (6 bases). This CDR3 is built from 12 residues. From germline, CDR1 is MDHEN and CDR2 SYDVKM. Trimming removed 5 bases at V and 7 bases at J, with 12 bases between. The CDR3 sequence is CASSPNRVEQYF. The CDR3 DNA is TGTGCCAGCAGTCCTAACAGGGTTGAGCAGTACTTC.

This clonotype was recorded a few times. This chain links TRBV28 with TRBJ1-1; no clear D. CDR1 is MDHEN, CDR2 SYDVKM, per germline. The CDR3 contains 18 residues. The V end lost 5 bases, the J end lost 0 bases, and 22 bases lay between the germline ends. The CDR3 sequence is CASSPLRFREPVNTEAFF. CDR3 bases: TGTGCCAGCAGTCCGCTACGATTCCGCGAACCTGTGAACACTGAAGCTTTCTTT.

This clonotype turned up a few times. The V and J genes are TRBV5-4 and TRBJ1-1, with 8 bases aligning to TRBD1. The CDR3 extends over 15 amino acids. Germline V gene data show CDR1 as SGHNT and CDR2 as YYREEE (reference sequence). V was clipped by 1 base and J by 4 bases; unmatched bases: 6. The CDR3 loop reads CASSLSGGASTEAFF. Written as DNA, the CDR3 is TGTGCCAGCAGCTTGTCAGGGGGCGCGAGCACTGAAGCTTTCTTT.

The chain is built from TRBV15 and TRBJ2-7; TRBD2 is a possible D gene (6 bases). V lost 0 bases and J lost 6, with 15 bases in between. The CDR3 is made up of 15 amino acids. Germline lookup yields CDR1 LNHNV and CDR2 YYDKDF (reference sequence). CDR3 protein: CATSRDIGGIGEQYF. The CDR3 DNA sequence: TGTGCCACCAGCAGAGATATTGGGGGGATCGGCGAGCAGTACTTC. The entire variable domain, with the rest obtained from reference TRBV15 and TRBJ2-7, is as follows: DAMVIQNPRYQVTQFGKPVTLSCSQTLNHNVMYWYQQKSSQAPKLLFHYYDKDFNNEADTPDNFQSRRPNTSFCFLDIRSPGLGDTAMYLCATSRDIGGIGEQYFGPGTRLTVT.

This clonotype has just a few counts. The chain uses TRBV6-2 or TRBV6-3 and TRBJ2-1; TRBD1 aligns across 9 bases. After removal of 7 bases from V and 5 bases from J, the junction contained 9 bases not matched to a gene. The germline V gene has CDR1 MNHEY and CDR2 SVGEGT. The CDR3 contains 15 residues. CDR3 DNA sequence: TGTGCCAGCATCCTGGGAGGGACAGGGAACAATGAGCAGTTCTTC. Its protein product is CASILGGTGNNEQFF.

The CDR3 spells CASSSHSGTHYGYTF. DNA of the CDR3: TGTGCCAGCAGTTCTCATTCCGGGACCCACTATGGCTACACCTTC. The chain couples TRBV28 to TRBJ1-2; maybe TRBD1 (5 bases). The V gene's germline CDR1 is MDHEN and CDR2 SYDVKM. V was trimmed by 4 bases and J by 3 bases, leaving 15 bases between them. This CDR3 is 15 amino acids long.